This T cell receptor beta chain came from a study of shared T cell receptors in the human thymus. Some clones are missing from TCRdb's copy, which holds only in-frame ones; the method was immunoSEQ multiplex PCR. The table lists approximately 490,000 clones, around 78% of them singletons. This CDR3 has 15 amino acids. In germline, CDR1 is LNHDA, CDR2 SQIVND (reference sequence). The V and J ends lost 3 bases and 5 bases, in that order; junction bases with no gene match: 5. These data also featured in a second study, about human thymus T cells.

J is TRBJ2-2 and V is TRBV19; 8 nucleotides match TRBD2. The sequencing input was thymocytes. This TCR came from a boy younger than two with a congenital heart defect. The CDR3 spells CASSMGGRSTGELFF. The CDR3 nucleotides read TGTGCCAGTAGTATGGGCGGGAGGAGTACCGGGGAGCTGTTTTTT.